One sample yielded the 5 T cell receptor beta chains listed below, sequenced in a study of breast tumors, draining lymph nodes, adjacent tissues. Samples came from axillary lymph nodes draining the breast cancer. TCRdb called the multiplex PCR reads again in MiXCR, with one record for every CDR3 protein. The table shows approximately 250,000 distinct CDR3 sequences, with around 35% occurring only once. The sequencing sample was made of axillary lymph node tissue. These TCRs come from a female donor with breast cancer. Some clones in this sample may be carry-over from other donors' samples.

The sample holds many counts of this clonotype. The gene calls are TRBV11-2 and TRBJ2-3, with D uncertain. The CDR3 has 12 residues. V was trimmed by 7 bases and J by 0 bases, leaving 5 bases between them. CDR1 SGHAT and CDR2 FQNNGV come from the germline V gene. This chain's CDR3 is CASKISTDTQYF. The CDR3 DNA sequence: TGTGCCAGCAAGATTAGCACAGATACGCAGTATTTT. Using reference TRBV11-2 and TRBJ2-3 for the parts outside the CDR3, the full variable domain is EAGVAQSPRYKIIEKRQSVAFWCNPISGHATLYWYQQILGQGPKLLIQFQNNGVVDDSQLPKDRFSAERLKGVDSTLKIQPAKLEDSAVYLCASKISTDTQYFGPGTRLTVL.

In DNA, the CDR3 is TGTGCCAGTAGTTTGGTACGGGGGGAGGTCTACGGAAACACCATATATTTT. Translation gives CASSLVRGEVYGNTIYF. The chain couples TRBV19 to TRBJ1-3, with a possible D match to TRBD1 (5 bases). V was trimmed by 5 bases and J by 4 bases, leaving 21 bases between them. Germline assignment: CDR1 LNHDA and CDR2 SQIVND (reference sequence). This CDR3 comprises 17 residues.

Many counts were recorded for this clonotype. The chain employs TRBV29-1 and TRBJ2-1; 10 nucleotides match TRBD2. CDR1 and CDR2 from the germline V gene are SQVTM and ANQGSEA. J gave up 7 bases and V 4 bases, and 16 bases lay outside the gene matches. This CDR3 comprises 17 residues. The CDR3 loop reads CSVGELAGVSRKNEQFF. CDR3 sequence (DNA): TGCAGCGTTGGGGAGCTAGCGGGAGTATCGCGCAAAAATGAGCAGTTCTTC.

This clonotype was seen ten or more times. Germline is not matched at one junction end, which may reflect a read error. The gene calls are TRBV7-7 and TRBJ2-5; tentative D call: TRBD1 (6 bases). This CDR3 comprises 14 residues. The germline V gene encodes CDR1 SSHAT and CDR2 FNYEAQ (reference sequence). CDR3 bases: TGTGCTAGCAGCTTAGAGGCCAGGGGTGAGACCCAGTACTTC. Translating it yields CASSLEARGETQYF. The full variable domain, rest sourced from reference TRBV7-7 and TRBJ2-5, is GAGVSQSPRYKVTKRGQDVTLRCDPISSHATLYWYQQALGQGPEFLTYFNYEAQPDKSGLPSDRFSAERPEGSISTLTIQRTEQRDSAMYRCASSLEARGETQYFGPGTRLLVL.

This chain connects TRBV9 to TRBJ1-2, with 7 nucleotides matching TRBD1. The CDR3 is 16 amino acids. After removal of 4 bases from V and 0 bases from J, the junction contained 9 bases not matched to a gene. Germline CDR1 reads SGDLS; CDR2 reads YYNGEE. The CDR3, as DNA: TGTGCCAGCAGCCCCATGGACAGGATAGCTAACTATGGCTACACCTTC. Translation: CASSPMDRIANYGYTF. Complete variable domain (other parts from reference TRBV9 and TRBJ1-2): DSGVTQTPKHLITATGQRVTLRCSPRSGDLSVYWYQQSLDQGLQFLIQYYNGEERAKGNILERFSAQQFPDLHSELNLSSLELGDSALYFCASSPMDRIANYGYTFGSGTRLTVV.